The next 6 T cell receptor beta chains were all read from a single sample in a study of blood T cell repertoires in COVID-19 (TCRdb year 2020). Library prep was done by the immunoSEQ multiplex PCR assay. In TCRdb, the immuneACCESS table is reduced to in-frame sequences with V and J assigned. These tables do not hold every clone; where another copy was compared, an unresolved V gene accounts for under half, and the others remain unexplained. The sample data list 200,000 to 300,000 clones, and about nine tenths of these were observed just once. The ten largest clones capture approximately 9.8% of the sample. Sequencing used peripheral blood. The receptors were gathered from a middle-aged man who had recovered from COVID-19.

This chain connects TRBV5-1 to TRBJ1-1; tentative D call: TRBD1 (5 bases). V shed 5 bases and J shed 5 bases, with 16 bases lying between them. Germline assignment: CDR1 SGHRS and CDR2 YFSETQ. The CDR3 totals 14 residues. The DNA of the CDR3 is TGCGCCAGCAGGCTGACGGGGGGAGGGACTGAAGCTTTCTTT. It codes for CASRLTGGGTEAFF.

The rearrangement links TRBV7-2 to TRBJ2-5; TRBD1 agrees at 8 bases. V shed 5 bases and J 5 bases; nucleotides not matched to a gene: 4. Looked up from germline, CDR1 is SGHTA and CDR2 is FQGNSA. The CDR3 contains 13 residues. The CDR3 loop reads CASSRGQAETQYF. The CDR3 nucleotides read TGTGCCAGCAGCCGGGGACAGGCGGAGACCCAGTACTTC.

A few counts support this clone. CDR3 in DNA: TGTGCCAGCAGTTACCGACCCACGAGGGATCAGCCCCAGCATTTT. This translates into CASSYRPTRDQPQHF. The chain links TRBV6-2 or TRBV6-3 to TRBJ1-5; D unresolved. There are 15 residues in the CDR3. V was shortened by 2 bases and J by 5 bases, with 13 bases between the two germline ends. Germline lookup yields CDR1 MNHEY and CDR2 SVGEGT.

The CDR3 loop reads CASSQIQPNGNSPLHF. The CDR3, as DNA: TGCGCCAGCAGCCAAATACAGCCTAATGGGAATTCACCCCTCCACTTT. This rearrangement joins TRBV4-3 to TRBJ1-6; D gene ambiguous. The V and J ends lost 2 bases and 7 bases respectively, with 15 bases between them. The CDR3 has 16 amino acids. Germline CDR1 is LGHNA and CDR2 is YSLEER.

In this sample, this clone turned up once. The CDR3 DNA reads as TGTGCCAGCAGTTCCCCGGGACAGGAGCTGTTTTTT. This codes for CASSSPGQELFF. The V gene is TRBV6-5, the J gene TRBJ2-2; TRBD1 might be the D (6 bases). The V gene's germline CDR1 is MNHEY and CDR2 SVGAGI. The CDR3 contains 12 residues. The germline V and J ends were trimmed by 4 bases and 10 bases, with 10 bases remaining between them.

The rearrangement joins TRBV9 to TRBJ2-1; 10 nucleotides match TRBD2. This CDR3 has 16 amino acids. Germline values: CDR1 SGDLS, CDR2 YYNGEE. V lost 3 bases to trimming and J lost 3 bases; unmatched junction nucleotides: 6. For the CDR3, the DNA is TGTGCCAGCAGCGGAGCGGGGGGGCCCGTCTACAATGAGCAGTTCTTC. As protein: CASSGAGGPVYNEQFF.